This T cell receptor (beta chain) was observed in a study of identical twins. Broader study findings: Twins shared out-of-frame alpha sequences with excess low generation probability.

The junction had 6 bases not matched to a gene; V was cut back by 1 base and J by 7 bases. There are 15 residues in the CDR3. Germline V CDR1 and CDR2: SGHDN, FVKESK. On this clonotype itself: What it binds is unknown.

TCRdb called the 5' RACE reads again in MiXCR, with one record for every CDR3 protein. The repertoire has hundreds of thousands of distinct CDR3 sequences, 24% of them found once; the top ten carry 2.5% to 3.5%. This sample also appeared in a second study, on T cells expressing NK-cell markers. That report adds: Sequenced donors, eight in total, included seven who were HCMV-seropositive and one who was seronegative. Nothing established the HCMV specificity of expanded NKG2C+ T cell clones.

This TCR came from a woman aged 18-30 years in good health. V and J are TRBV14 and TRBJ2-1, with 8 nucleotides matching TRBD2. The specimen was CD4+ T cells sorted from blood. The CDR3 sequence: CASSQGLANLNEQFF. DNA of the CDR3: TGTGCCAGCAGCCAAGGACTAGCGAACCTAAATGAGCAGTTCTTC.